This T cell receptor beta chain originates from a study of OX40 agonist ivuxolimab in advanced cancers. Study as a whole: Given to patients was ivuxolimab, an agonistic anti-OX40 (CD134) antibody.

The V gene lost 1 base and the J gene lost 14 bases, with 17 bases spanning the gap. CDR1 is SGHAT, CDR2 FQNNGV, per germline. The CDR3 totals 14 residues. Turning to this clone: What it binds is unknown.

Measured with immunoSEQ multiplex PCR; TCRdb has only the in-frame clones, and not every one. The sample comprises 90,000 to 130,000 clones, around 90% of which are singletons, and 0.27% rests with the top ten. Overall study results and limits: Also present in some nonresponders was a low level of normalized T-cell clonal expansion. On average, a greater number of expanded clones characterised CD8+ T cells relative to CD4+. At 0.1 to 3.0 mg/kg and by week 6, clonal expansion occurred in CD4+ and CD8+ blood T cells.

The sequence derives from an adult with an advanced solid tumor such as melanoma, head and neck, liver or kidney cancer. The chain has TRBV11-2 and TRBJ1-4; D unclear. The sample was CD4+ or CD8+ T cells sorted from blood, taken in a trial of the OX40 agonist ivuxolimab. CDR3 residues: CASSLGGLGSGLFF. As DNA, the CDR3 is TGTGCCAGCAGCTTAGGGGGATTGGGATCTGGGCTGTTTTTT.